This TCR beta chain is from a study of siplizumab effects on memory and regulatory T cells. Study outcomes and limitations: Proliferating siplizumab-culture Treg suppressive function went unconfirmed. Naive T cells appeared more diverse than memory cells and seemed to be major alloresponse contributors. Reactions containing siplizumab showed mappable alloreactive CD4+ clones averaging approximately 74% Treg-derived, versus 25% to 30% in controls. No naive or memory phenotype could be assigned to roughly 75-97% of proliferating clones.

Sequenced by immunoSEQ multiplex PCR; TCRdb stores in-frame clones only, minus some. The table includes 80,000 to 130,000 clones, around 94% detected once. This CDR3 spans 11 amino acids. Germline CDR1 is DFQATT and CDR2 is SNEGSKA (reference sequence). V lost 2 bases and J 8 bases, leaving 7 bases between the germline ends. About this clone itself: What it binds is not known.

This receptor was identified in a human donor in good health. This rearrangement joins TRBV20-1 to TRBJ2-1; D not certain. What was sequenced was Tregs sorted from blood. The CDR3 DNA reads TGCAGTGCTAGAAGAGAGGATGAGCAGTTCTTC. Its protein is CSARREDEQFF.